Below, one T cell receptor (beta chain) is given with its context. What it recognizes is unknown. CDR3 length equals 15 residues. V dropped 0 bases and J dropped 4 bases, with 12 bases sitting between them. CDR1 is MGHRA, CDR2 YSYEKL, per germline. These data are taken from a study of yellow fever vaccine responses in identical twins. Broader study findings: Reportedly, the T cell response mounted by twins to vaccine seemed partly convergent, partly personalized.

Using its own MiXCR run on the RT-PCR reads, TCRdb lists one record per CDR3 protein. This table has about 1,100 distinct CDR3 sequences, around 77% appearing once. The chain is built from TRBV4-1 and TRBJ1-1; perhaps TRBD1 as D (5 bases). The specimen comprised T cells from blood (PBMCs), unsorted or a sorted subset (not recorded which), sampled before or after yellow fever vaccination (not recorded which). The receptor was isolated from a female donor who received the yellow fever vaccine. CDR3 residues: CASSQDGRGATEAFF. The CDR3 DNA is TGCGCCAGCAGCCAAGATGGTCGAGGGGCCACTGAAGCTTTCTTT.